This T cell receptor beta chain was recorded in a study of blood T cell repertoires in COVID-19. Study-wide background: There were acute and convalescent COVID-19 samples, and they came from the United States, Italy and Spain. The analysed material was cDNA or gDNA that came from T cells, B-cell-depleted T cells, or PBMCs.

Per the original data handling: Estimates of nucleated cell counts were drawn from the amplification of reference gene primers. The protocol was immunoSEQ multiplex PCR, while the TCRdb copy is restricted to in-frame clones and leaves out a portion. V and J calls and clone size are given by that table; D and trimming were obtained from the DNA. Counted here are about 46,000 clones, approximately 85% occurring once; the ten biggest clones make up about a third. Seattle researchers signed up patients amid active infection and tracked them longitudinally. The germline CDR1 and CDR2 sequences are SGHTA and FQGNSA. V dropped 5 bases and J dropped 0 bases, with 5 bases sitting between them. This CDR3 has 12 amino acids. This clone was recorded only once.

The rearrangement joins TRBV7-2 to TRBJ2-7; D is unclear. The source material was peripheral blood. This receptor was taken from a woman older than 75 with COVID-19, enrolled during active disease. CDR3 residues: CASSASSYEQYF. Written as DNA, the CDR3 is TGTGCCAGCAGCGCTAGCTCCTACGAGCAGTACTTC.